In its sample, the clone carrying this TCR beta chain was seen a few times. Antigen: not known. This entry belongs to a study of CD8 T cells in ankylosing spondylitis. Study-wide results and limits: Typical of ankylosing spondylitis blood, it appeared, was a TCR beta motif of eight highly homologous variants.

TCRdb ran MiXCR on the 5' RACE reads and lists one entry per CDR3 protein. This table holds a few hundred thousand distinct CDR3 sequences, 20% to 25% found once. CDR1 and CDR2 (germline): SEHNR, FQNEAQ (reference sequence). This CDR3 is 17 amino acids long. The ends lost 3 bases at V and 6 bases at J; junction bases unmatched: 13. The sequence came from a male donor with ankylosing spondylitis. The V call is TRBV7-9, the J call TRBJ2-1, with 8 nucleotides matching TRBD1. The sample consisted of blood, either unsorted or a sorted T cell fraction (not recorded which). This CDR3 is CASSLGTGGLLINEQFF. The DNA for the CDR3 is TGTGCCAGCAGCTTGGGAACAGGGGGGCTGTTGATCAATGAGCAGTTCTTC.